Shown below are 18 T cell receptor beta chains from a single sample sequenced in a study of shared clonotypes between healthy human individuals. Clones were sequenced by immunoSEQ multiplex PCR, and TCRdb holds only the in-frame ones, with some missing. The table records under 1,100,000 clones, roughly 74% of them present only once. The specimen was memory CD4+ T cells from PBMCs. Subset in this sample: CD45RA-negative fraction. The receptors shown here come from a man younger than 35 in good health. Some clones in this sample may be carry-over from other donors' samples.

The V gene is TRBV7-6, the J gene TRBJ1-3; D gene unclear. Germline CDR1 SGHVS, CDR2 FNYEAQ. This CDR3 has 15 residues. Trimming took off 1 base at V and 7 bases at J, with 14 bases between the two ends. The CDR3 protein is CASSLGPSVGNTIYF. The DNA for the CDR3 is TGTGCCAGCAGCTTAGGGCCTTCGGTGGGTAACACCATATATTTT.

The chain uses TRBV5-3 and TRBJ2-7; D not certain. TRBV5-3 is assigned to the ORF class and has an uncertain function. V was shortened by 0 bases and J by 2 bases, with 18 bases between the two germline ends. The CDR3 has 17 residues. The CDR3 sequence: CARSLEENLDGTYEQYF. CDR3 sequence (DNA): TGTGCCAGAAGCTTGGAAGAAAACCTGGACGGAACCTACGAGCAGTACTTC.

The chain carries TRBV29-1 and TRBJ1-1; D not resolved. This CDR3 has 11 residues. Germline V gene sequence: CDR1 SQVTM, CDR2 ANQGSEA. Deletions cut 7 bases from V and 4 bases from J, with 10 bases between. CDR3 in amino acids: CSASRATEAFF. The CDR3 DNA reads TGCAGCGCCTCCCGGGCCACTGAAGCTTTCTTT.

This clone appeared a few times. The CDR3 bases are TGTGCCAGTCAAAGGGGGCAGGCCTACAATGAGCAGTTCTTC. This codes for CASQRGQAYNEQFF. The J gene is TRBJ2-1, the V gene TRBV11-3, with TRBD1 matching over 7 bases. The J segment lost 2 bases and the V segment lost 9 bases, leaving 7 bases of the junction unmatched. Germline CDR1 reads SGHNT; CDR2 reads YENEEA. This CDR3 has 14 amino acids. Full variable domain (missing parts from reference TRBV11-3 and TRBJ2-1): EAGVVQSPRYKIIEKKQPVAFWCNPISGHNTLYWYLQNLGQGPELLIRYENEEAVDDSQLPKDRFSAERLKGVDSTLKIQPAELGDSAVYLCASQRGQAYNEQFFGPGTRLTVL.

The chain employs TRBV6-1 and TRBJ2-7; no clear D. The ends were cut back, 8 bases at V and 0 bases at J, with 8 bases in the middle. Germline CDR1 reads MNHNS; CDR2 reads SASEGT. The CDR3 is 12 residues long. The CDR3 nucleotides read TGTGCCAGCGGGTTGTCCTCCTACGAGCAGTACTTC. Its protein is CASGLSSYEQYF.

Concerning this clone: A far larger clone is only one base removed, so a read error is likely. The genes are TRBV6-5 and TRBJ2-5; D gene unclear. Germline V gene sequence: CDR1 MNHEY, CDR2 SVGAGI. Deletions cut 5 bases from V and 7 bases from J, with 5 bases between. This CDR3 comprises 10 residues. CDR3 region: CASSEGTQYF. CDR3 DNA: TGTGCCAGCAGTGAAGGGACCCAGTACTTC.

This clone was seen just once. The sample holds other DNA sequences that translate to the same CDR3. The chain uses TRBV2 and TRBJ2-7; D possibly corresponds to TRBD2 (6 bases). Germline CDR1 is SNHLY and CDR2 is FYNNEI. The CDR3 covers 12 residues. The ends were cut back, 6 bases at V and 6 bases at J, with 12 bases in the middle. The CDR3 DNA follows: TGTGCCAGCAGCGGGAGCGGAGGCGAGCAGTACTTC. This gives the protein CASSGSGGEQYF.

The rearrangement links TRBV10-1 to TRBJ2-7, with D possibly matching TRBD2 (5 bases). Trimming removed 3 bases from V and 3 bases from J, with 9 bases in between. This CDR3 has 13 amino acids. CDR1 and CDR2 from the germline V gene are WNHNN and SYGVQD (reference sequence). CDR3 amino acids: CASSDARGYEQYF. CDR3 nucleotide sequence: TGCGCCAGCAGTGACGCCCGGGGCTACGAGCAGTACTTC.

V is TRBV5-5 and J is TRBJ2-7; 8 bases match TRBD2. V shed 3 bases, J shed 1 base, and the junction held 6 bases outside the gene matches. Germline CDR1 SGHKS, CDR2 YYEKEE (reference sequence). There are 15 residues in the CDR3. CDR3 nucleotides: TGTGCCAGCAGCTACTTAGCGGGATTTTCCTACGAGCAGTACTTC. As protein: CASSYLAGFSYEQYF.

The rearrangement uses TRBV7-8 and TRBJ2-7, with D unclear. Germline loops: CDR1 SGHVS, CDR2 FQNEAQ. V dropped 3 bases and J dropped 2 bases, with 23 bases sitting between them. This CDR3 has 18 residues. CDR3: CASSFRSGDGPRTYEQYF. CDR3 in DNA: TGTGCCAGCAGCTTTCGCTCTGGGGATGGCCCACGAACCTACGAGCAGTACTTC.

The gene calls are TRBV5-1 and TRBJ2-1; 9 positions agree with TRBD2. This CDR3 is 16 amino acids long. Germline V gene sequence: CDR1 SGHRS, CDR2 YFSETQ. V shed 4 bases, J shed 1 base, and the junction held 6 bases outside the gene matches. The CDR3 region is CASSPLAGVSYNEQFF. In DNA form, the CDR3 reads TGCGCCAGCAGCCCCTTAGCGGGAGTGTCCTACAATGAGCAGTTCTTC.

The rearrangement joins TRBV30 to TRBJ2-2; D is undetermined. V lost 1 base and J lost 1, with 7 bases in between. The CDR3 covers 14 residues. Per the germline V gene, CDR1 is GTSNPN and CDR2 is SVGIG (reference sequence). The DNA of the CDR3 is TGTGCCTGGAGTGACGGGTGGAACACCGGGGAGCTGTTTTTT. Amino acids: CAWSDGWNTGELFF.

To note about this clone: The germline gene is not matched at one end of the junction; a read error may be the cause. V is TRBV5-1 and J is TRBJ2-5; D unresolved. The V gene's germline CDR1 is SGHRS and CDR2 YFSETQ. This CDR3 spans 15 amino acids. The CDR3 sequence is CASSDPNFPQKTQYF. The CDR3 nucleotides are TGCGCCAGCAGCGACCCAAATTTCCCCCAAAAGACCCAGTACTTC.

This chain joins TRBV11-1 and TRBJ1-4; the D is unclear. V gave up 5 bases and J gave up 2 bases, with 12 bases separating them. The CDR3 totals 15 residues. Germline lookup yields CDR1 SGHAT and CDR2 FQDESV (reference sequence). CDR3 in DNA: TGTGCCAGCAGCGTCGTGGGTGCGACTAATGAAAAACTGTTTTTT. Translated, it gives CASSVVGATNEKLFF.

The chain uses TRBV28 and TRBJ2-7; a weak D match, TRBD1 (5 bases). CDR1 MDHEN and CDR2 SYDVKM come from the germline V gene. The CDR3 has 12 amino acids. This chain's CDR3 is CDGGQGSYEQYF. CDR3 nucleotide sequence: TGTGACGGCGGCCAGGGCTCCTACGAGCAGTACTTC.

The CDR3 DNA follows: TGTGCCAGTATGGGACCTCTATGGGGAAAACTGTTTTTT. Its protein product is CASMGPLWGKLFF. The chain joins TRBV19 to TRBJ1-4, with D possibly being TRBD1 (5 bases). V gave up 7 bases and J gave up 10 bases, with 16 bases separating them. CDR3 size: 13 residues. Germline V CDR1 and CDR2: LNHDA, SQIVND (reference sequence).

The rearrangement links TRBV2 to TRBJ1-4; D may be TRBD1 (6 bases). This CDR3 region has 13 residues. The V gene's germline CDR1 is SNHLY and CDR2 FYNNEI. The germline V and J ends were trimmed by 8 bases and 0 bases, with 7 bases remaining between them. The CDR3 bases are TGTGCCAGCCACAGGGCAACTAATGAAAAACTGTTTTTT. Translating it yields CASHRATNEKLFF.

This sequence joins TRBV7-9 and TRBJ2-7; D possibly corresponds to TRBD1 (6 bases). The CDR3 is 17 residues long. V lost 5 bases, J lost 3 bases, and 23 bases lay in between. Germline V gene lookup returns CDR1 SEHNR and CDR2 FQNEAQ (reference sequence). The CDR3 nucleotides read TGTGCCAGCAGCCCGGAATTCACAGGGCTAGGAAGCTACGAGCAGTACTTC. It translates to CASSPEFTGLGSYEQYF.